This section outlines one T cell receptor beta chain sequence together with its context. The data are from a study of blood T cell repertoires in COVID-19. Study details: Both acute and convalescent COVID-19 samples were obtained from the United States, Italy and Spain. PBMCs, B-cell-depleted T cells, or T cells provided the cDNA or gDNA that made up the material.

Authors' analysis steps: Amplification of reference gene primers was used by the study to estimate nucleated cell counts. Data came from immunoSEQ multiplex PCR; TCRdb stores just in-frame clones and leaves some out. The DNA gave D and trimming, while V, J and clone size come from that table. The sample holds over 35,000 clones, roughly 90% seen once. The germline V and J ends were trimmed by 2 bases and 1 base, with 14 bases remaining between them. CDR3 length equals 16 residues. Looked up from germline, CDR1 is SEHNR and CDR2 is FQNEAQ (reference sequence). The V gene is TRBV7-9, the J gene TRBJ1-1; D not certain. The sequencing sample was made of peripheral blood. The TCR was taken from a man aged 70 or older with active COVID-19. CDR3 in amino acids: CASSLNWPGGNTEAFF. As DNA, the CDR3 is TGTGCCAGCAGCTTAAATTGGCCAGGAGGGAACACTGAAGCTTTCTTT.